A selection of T cell receptor beta chains follows, all from one sample in a study of Ad26.COV2.S vaccination and SARS-CoV-2 variants. Assay used: immunoSEQ multiplex PCR; TCRdb lists only in-frame clones, some missing. The profile shows more than 400,000 clones, around 92% of them singletons. The sample in question was peripheral blood, obtained in a trial of Ad26.COV2.S vaccine versus placebo. Receptors were obtained from a person between 18 and 60 years old who received the Ad26.COV2.S COVID-19 vaccine or a placebo. The CDR3 runs from the conserved cysteine through the conserved F or W. D genes are given only for firm matches. Where a row states a size, it is once, few, many or the class of an expanded clone; other rows omit it.

V: TRBV18; size: few; length: 15; D: TRBD1; J: TRBJ2-1; CDR3: CASSTSQGAQDEQFF; DNA: TGTGCCAGCTCCACCTCACAGGGGGCGCAGGATGAGCAGTTCTTC
V: TRBV27; size: NA; length: 14; D: NA; J: TRBJ1-1; CDR3: CASSLWGMNTEAFF; DNA: TGTGCCAGCAGTTTATGGGGGATGAACACTGAAGCTTTCTTT
V: TRBV21-1; size: NA; length: 16; D: NA; J: TRBJ1-6; CDR3: CASSKVLGPYNSPLHF; DNA: TGTGCCAGCAGCAAAGTCTTGGGGCCTTATAATTCACCCCTCCACTTT
V: TRBV7-6; size: NA; length: 12; D: NA; J: TRBJ2-5; CDR3: CASSLYQETQYF; DNA: TGTGCCAGCAGCTTATATCAAGAGACCCAGTACTTC
V: TRBV4-1; size: NA; length: 16; D: TRBD2; J: TRBJ2-7; CDR3: CASSQDLLAGVYEQYF; DNA: TGCGCCAGCAGCCAAGATCTCCTAGCGGGGGTATACGAGCAGTACTTC
V: TRBV5-1; size: NA; length: 17; D: NA; J: TRBJ2-5; CDR3: CASSLGWSGLTQETQYF; DNA: TGCGCCAGCAGCTTGGGTTGGAGCGGTCTAACCCAAGAGACCCAGTACTTC
V: TRBV29-1; size: NA; length: 11; D: NA; J: TRBJ2-7; CDR3: CSVAQGYEQYF; DNA: TGCAGCGTCGCCCAGGGCTACGAGCAGTACTTC
V: TRBV18; size: NA; length: 15; D: TRBD1; J: TRBJ2-3; CDR3: CATRTGGISRDTQYF; DNA: TGTGCCACCAGGACAGGGGGGATCTCACGAGATACGCAGTATTTT
V: TRBV7-9; size: NA; length: 15; D: TRBD1; J: TRBJ1-1; CDR3: CASSLGTGGDTEAFF; DNA: TGTGCCAGCAGCTTAGGGACAGGGGGCGACACTGAAGCTTTCTTT
V: TRBV6-5; size: NA; length: 14; D: NA; J: TRBJ2-7; CDR3: CASSPFTGSYEQYF; DNA: TGTGCCAGCAGTCCGTTTACAGGGTCCTACGAGCAGTACTTC
V: TRBV7-2; size: NA; length: 15; D: TRBD1; J: TRBJ1-6; CDR3: CASSPDRAGNSPLHF; DNA: TGTGCCAGCAGCCCTGACAGGGCGGGAAATTCACCCCTCCACTTT
V: TRBV27; size: once; length: 11; D: NA; J: TRBJ2-7; CDR3: CASGQFYEQYF; DNA: TGTGCCAGCGGACAGTTCTACGAGCAGTACTTC
V: TRBV15; size: NA; length: 16; D: NA; J: TRBJ1-2; CDR3: CATSRDHGPTDSGYTF; DNA: TGTGCCACCAGCAGAGATCACGGGCCAACAGATTCTGGCTACACCTTC
V: TRBV19; size: NA; length: 16; D: TRBD2; J: TRBJ2-3; CDR3: CASSLWASGRTDTQYF; DNA: TGTGCCAGTAGTCTGTGGGCTAGCGGACGCACAGATACGCAGTATTTT
V: TRBV7-9; size: NA; length: 17; D: NA; J: TRBJ2-3; CDR3: CASSLALEGGSTDTQYF; DNA: TGTGCCAGCAGCTTAGCGCTTGAGGGGGGGTCCACAGATACGCAGTATTTT
V: TRBV5-1; size: NA; length: 17; D: TRBD1; J: TRBJ2-3; CDR3: CASSPAGSGGEADTQYF; DNA: TGCGCCAGCAGCCCCGCCGGTTCAGGGGGCGAGGCAGATACGCAGTATTTT
V: TRBV29-1; size: NA; length: 13; D: NA; J: TRBJ1-2; CDR3: CSVLRGVSYGYTF; DNA: TGCAGCGTGCTAAGGGGGGTGAGCTATGGCTACACCTTC
V: TRBV5-6; size: NA; length: 18; D: NA; J: TRBJ1-3; CDR3: CASSLFEGPWVSGNTIYF; DNA: TGTGCCAGCAGCTTGTTTGAGGGCCCGTGGGTCTCTGGAAACACCATATATTTT
V: TRBV19; size: NA; length: 14; D: NA; J: TRBJ2-5; CDR3: CASSILAGAETQYF; DNA: TGTGCCAGTAGTATCTTGGCTGGGGCAGAGACCCAGTACTTC
V: TRBV7-9; size: NA; length: 14; D: NA; J: TRBJ1-3; CDR3: CASSADSYRNTIYF; DNA: TGTGCCAGCAGCGCCGACAGTTACAGAAACACCATATATTTT
V: TRBV9; size: NA; length: 15; D: NA; J: TRBJ2-1; CDR3: CASSVGGGDYNEQFF; DNA: TGTGCCAGCAGCGTGGGAGGTGGCGACTACAATGAGCAGTTCTTC
V: TRBV10-2; size: NA; length: 13; D: NA; J: TRBJ1-2; CDR3: CASRTDTTYGYTF; DNA: TGCGCCAGCAGAACGGACACCACCTATGGCTACACCTTC
V: TRBV5-1; size: NA; length: 15; D: TRBD1; J: TRBJ1-2; CDR3: CASSQGQGVFNGYTF; DNA: TGCGCCAGCAGCCAAGGACAGGGGGTCTTCAATGGCTACACCTTC
V: TRBV30; size: NA; length: 21; D: TRBD2; J: TRBJ2-3; CDR3: CAWSVFHSLGTSGASTDTQYF; DNA: TGTGCCTGGAGTGTATTCCACAGCCTCGGCACTAGCGGGGCTAGCACAGATACGCAGTATTTT
V: TRBV6-6; size: once; length: 14; D: NA; J: TRBJ1-1; CDR3: CASRGGPLGTEAFF; DNA: TGTGCCAGCAGGGGAGGACCTCTTGGGACTGAAGCTTTCTTT
V: TRBV6-5; size: NA; length: 13; D: NA; J: TRBJ1-1; CDR3: CALYPGSGAEAFF; DNA: TGTGCCCTATACCCAGGGTCAGGGGCGGAGGCTTTCTTT
V: TRBV15; size: NA; length: 17; D: TRBD2; J: TRBJ2-3; CDR3: CATSSGLVTINTDTQYF; DNA: TGTGCCACCAGCAGCGGACTAGTTACTATCAACACAGATACGCAGTATTTT
V: TRBV4-3; size: NA; length: 15; D: NA; J: TRBJ1-4; CDR3: CASSQGTVRTEKLFF; DNA: TGCGCCAGCAGCCAAGGGACGGTCAGGACTGAAAAACTGTTTTTT
V: TRBV4-3; size: NA; length: 19; D: TRBD1; J: TRBJ1-2; CDR3: CASSQDTGQGASVNYGYTF; DNA: TGCGCCAGCAGCCAAGACACTGGACAGGGGGCGTCCGTTAACTATGGCTACACCTTC
V: TRBV7-8; size: NA; length: 18; D: TRBD2; J: TRBJ2-3; CDR3: CASSLAEALAGVPDTQYF; DNA: TGTGCCAGCAGCTTAGCGGAGGCCTTAGCGGGGGTGCCAGATACGCAGTATTTT
V: TRBV19; size: NA; length: 15; D: NA; J: TRBJ2-1; CDR3: CASRLDPLRVNEQFF; DNA: TGTGCCAGTAGACTCGACCCGCTTCGAGTGAATGAGCAGTTCTTC
V: TRBV3-1/TRBV3-2; size: NA; length: 16; D: TRBD2; J: TRBJ2-1; CDR3: CASSQVTSGGAYEQFF; DNA: TGTGCCAGCAGCCAAGTCACTAGCGGGGGGGCGTATGAGCAGTTCTTC
V: TRBV6-6; size: NA; length: 14; D: TRBD1; J: TRBJ1-2; CDR3: CASSSWTGTYGYTF; DNA: TGTGCCAGCAGTTCGTGGACAGGGACCTATGGCTACACCTTC